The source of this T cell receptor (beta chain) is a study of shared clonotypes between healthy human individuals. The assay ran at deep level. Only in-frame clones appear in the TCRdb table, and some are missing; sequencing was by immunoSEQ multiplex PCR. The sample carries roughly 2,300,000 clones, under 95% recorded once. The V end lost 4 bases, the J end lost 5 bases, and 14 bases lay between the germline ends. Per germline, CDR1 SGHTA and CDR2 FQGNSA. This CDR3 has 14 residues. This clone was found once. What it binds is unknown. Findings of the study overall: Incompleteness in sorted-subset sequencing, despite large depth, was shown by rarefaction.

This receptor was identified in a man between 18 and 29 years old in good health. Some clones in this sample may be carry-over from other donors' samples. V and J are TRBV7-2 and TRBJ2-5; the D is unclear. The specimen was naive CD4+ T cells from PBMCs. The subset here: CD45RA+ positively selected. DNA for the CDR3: TGTGCCAGCAGCTCCCCCGTGGGCAGGGAGACCCAGTACTTC. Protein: CASSSPVGRETQYF.